This passage covers 6 T cell receptor beta chains from one sample sequenced in a study of vaccination effects on CD4 cells after COVID-19 (dated by TCRdb to 2022 to 2024). Libraries were made using the immunoSEQ multiplex PCR assay. In TCRdb, the immuneACCESS table is reduced to in-frame sequences with V and J assigned. These tables do not hold every clone; where another copy was compared, an unresolved V gene accounts for under half, and the others remain unexplained. Within this sample are about 25,000 clones, with 65% to 80% of them counted one time only. The ten largest clones add up to 10% of the sample. In the ViraFEST assay, PBMC were stimulated with viral peptide pools, and antigen-specific CD4+ T cell clonotypes were then identified by expansion using TCR sequencing. After around 11 days of culture, CD4+ T cells were isolated with the EasySep CD4+ T cell isolation kit. None of the healthy vaccine recipients had a prior SARS-CoV-2 infection, which was confirmed by nucleocapsid antibody tests that came back negative both before and after vaccination.

These TCRs are of unknown antigen specificity. The source was CD4+ T cells from PBMCs cultured with HCoV-NL63 spike peptides, collected before COVID-19 vaccination. The sample's cell subset or site label, decoded: HCoV-NL63 spike overlapping peptide pool stimulation. Receptors originate from a human donor who received a COVID-19 vaccine.

The rearrangement uses TRBV9 and TRBJ2-5, with TRBD2 matching 10 bases. The V gene's germline CDR1 is SGDLS and CDR2 YYNGEE. The CDR3 consists of 17 residues. V lost 0 bases and J lost 1; bases outside the gene matches: 6. This chain's CDR3 is CASSVAGAGGVQETQYF. The DNA for the CDR3 is TGTGCCAGCAGCGTAGCGGGAGCGGGGGGGGTCCAAGAGACCCAGTACTTC. Variable domain in full (rest from reference TRBV9 and TRBJ2-5): DSGVTQTPKHLITATGQRVTLRCSPRSGDLSVYWYQQSLDQGLQFLIQYYNGEERAKGNILERFSAQQFPDLHSELNLSSLELGDSALYFCASSVAGAGGVQETQYFGPGTRLLVL.

The V call is TRBV18, the J call TRBJ1-6; 7 positions match TRBD1. The germline gives CDR1 KGHSH, CDR2 LQKENI. The CDR3 consists of 15 residues. V trimming: 4 bases; J trimming: 10 bases; junction bases outside the gene matches: 10. In DNA, the CDR3 is TGTGCCAGCTCACTAGGTTCGACAGGGCGATCACCCCTCCACTTT. Amino acid sequence: CASSLGSTGRSPLHF. Full variable domain (rest looked up from reference TRBV18 and TRBJ1-6): NAGVMQNPRHLVRRRGQEARLRCSPMKGHSHVYWYRQLPEEGLKFMVYLQKENIIDESGMPKERFSAEFPKEGPSILRIQQVVRGDSAAYFCASSLGSTGRSPLHFGNGTRLTVT.

The chain carries TRBV6-6 and TRBJ1-6; 7 bases agree with TRBD1. The CDR3 is 14 residues long. The V gene end was trimmed by 6 bases and the J gene end by 7 bases; junction bases not matched to a gene: 6. CDR1 is MNHNY, CDR2 SVGAGI, per germline (reference sequence). CDR3 protein: CASRHRGANSPLHF. The CDR3 nucleotides read TGTGCCAGCAGGCACAGGGGTGCCAATTCACCCCTCCACTTT.

The rearrangement links TRBV5-1 to TRBJ2-4; TRBD2 is a possible D gene (6 bases). The germline CDR1 and CDR2 sequences are SGHRS and YFSETQ. The V and J ends lost 4 bases and 0 bases respectively, with 14 bases between them. There are 16 residues in the CDR3. The CDR3 protein is CASSRTWGEAKNIQYF. CDR3 DNA sequence: TGCGCCAGCAGCCGGACTTGGGGGGAAGCCAAAAACATTCAGTACTTC.

Note on this clone: Other DNA sequences from this sample encode an identical CDR3 as well. This sequence joins TRBV10-1 and TRBJ2-7; D not resolved. The CDR3 runs 15 residues. Germline loops: CDR1 WNHNN, CDR2 SYGVQD (reference sequence). V lost 0 bases and J lost 2, with 11 bases in between. The CDR3 nucleotides read TGCGCCAGCAGTGAGTCGGGCAGCCGTACCTACGAGCAGTACTTC. Translating it yields CASSESGSRTYEQYF.

This clone is a singleton in its sample. The CDR3 coding sequence is TGTGCCAGCAGCTTAGGTGGGACTAGCCTCATTTACAATGAGCAGTTCTTC. Its translation is CASSLGGTSLIYNEQFF. J is TRBJ2-1 and V is TRBV11-3, with 9 bases lining up with TRBD2. The germline CDR1 and CDR2 sequences are SGHNT and YENEEA. CDR3 length: 17 amino acids. V lost 1 base, J lost 4 bases, and 8 bases stayed unmatched.